Sequencing of this T cell receptor beta chain was carried out in a study of CD8 T cells in ankylosing spondylitis. Study outcomes and limitations: It appeared that ankylosing spondylitis blood was characterized by a TCR beta motif of eight highly homologous variants. Significantly higher representation of disease-linked clones was reported for matched ankylosing spondylitis synovial fluid.

Using its own MiXCR run on the 5' RACE reads, TCRdb lists one record per CDR3 protein. Of roughly 230,000 distinct CDR3 sequences listed, more than 9% are singletons. With regard to this clonotype: The antigen is unknown.

Unmatched junction bases numbered 10, after V lost 5 bases and J lost 9 bases. The CDR3 extends over 14 amino acids. The chain carries TRBV12-3 or TRBV12-4 and TRBJ1-5, with 7 bases lining up with TRBD1. Sequenced sample: blood, either unsorted or a sorted T cell fraction (not recorded which). The TCR originated in a male donor with ankylosing spondylitis or in good health (not recorded which). This chain's CDR3 is CASSQGDAMGPQHF. The DNA of the CDR3 is TGTGCCAGCAGTCAGGGGGACGCCATGGGGCCCCAGCATTTT.